The next 9 T cell receptor beta chains were all read from a single sample in a study of cytomegalovirus exposure and HLA in healthy donors. The PCR had 60 Vbeta and 13 Jbeta primers. Profiling relied on immunoSEQ multiplex PCR, and the TCRdb table lists in-frame clones only, not all of them. The repertoire holds more than 200,000 clones, roughly 85% seen once, with more than 1.5% in the top ten. Sequencing used PBMCs. These receptors came from a man younger than 30 in good health and CMV-seronegative.

The chain has TRBV7-2 and TRBJ1-5; a possible D gene is TRBD1 (6 bases). Per germline, CDR1 SGHTA and CDR2 FQGNSA. The CDR3 sequence is 15 residues long. V lost 5 bases and J 5 bases, leaving 16 bases between the germline ends. The CDR3 nucleotides read TGTGCCAGCAGCCGAAGGACAGAGGGCTATCAGCCCCAGCATTTT. Translated, it gives CASSRRTEGYQPQHF.

The chain recombines TRBV5-1 with TRBJ1-5; TRBD1 matches at 9 bases. This CDR3 has 14 residues. CDR1 SGHRS and CDR2 YFSETQ come from the germline V gene. V was clipped by 2 bases and J by 6 bases; unmatched bases: 3. This CDR3 reads CASSFRQGGQPQHF. The DNA of the CDR3 is TGCGCCAGCAGCTTCAGACAGGGGGGTCAGCCCCAGCATTTT.

This clone was counted a few times. This rearrangement joins TRBV5-1 to TRBJ2-5; no firm D call. The CDR3 extends over 12 amino acids. Germline CDR1 SGHRS, CDR2 YFSETQ. Trimming took 3 bases from V and 4 from J, leaving 7 bases between them. CDR3 coding DNA: TGCGCCAGCAGCTCCTCGGGAGAGACCCAGTACTTC. Its protein is CASSSSGETQYF.

V gene TRBV11-1 combines with J gene TRBJ1-2; TRBD1 aligns across 8 bases. Germline V CDR1 and CDR2: SGHAT, FQDESV (reference sequence). The CDR3 spans 14 residues. The V gene end was trimmed by 4 bases and the J gene end by 4 bases; junction bases not matched to a gene: 5. The CDR3 sequence is CASSYNDRGYGYTF. As DNA, the CDR3 is TGTGCCAGCAGCTATAATGACAGGGGCTATGGCTACACCTTC.

The rearrangement uses TRBV13 and TRBJ1-5; no clear D gene. The V and J ends lost 5 bases and 5 bases respectively, with 7 bases between them. Germline CDR1 PRHDT, CDR2 FYEKMQ (reference sequence). The CDR3 covers 12 residues. CDR3 loop: CASSISDQPQHF. CDR3 sequence (DNA): TGTGCCAGCAGCATCAGCGATCAGCCCCAGCATTTT.

This clone was counted between two and nine times. This rearrangement joins TRBV6-1 to TRBJ2-3; D is unresolved. V lost 3 bases and J 10 bases, leaving 14 bases between the germline ends. Germline values: CDR1 MNHNS, CDR2 SASEGT. The CDR3 is 13 amino acids. CDR3 residues: CASSDRTIQSQYF. The DNA of the CDR3 is TGTGCCAGCAGTGACCGAACTATCCAGTCGCAGTATTTT.

The chain is built from TRBV25-1 and TRBJ2-2; TRBD2 might be the D (6 bases). V was cut by 4 bases and J by 11 bases, with 23 bases left in between. The CDR3 is 16 amino acids. The germline V gene encodes CDR1 MGHDK and CDR2 SYGVNS. In nucleotides, the CDR3 is TGTGCCAGCAGTGGGTCCTGGACACCCGGGGGAGGAGAGCTGTTTTTT. It codes for CASSGSWTPGGGELFF.

This chain links TRBV28 with TRBJ2-2; D gene ambiguous. Trimming removed 3 bases at V and 3 bases at J, with 8 bases between. The CDR3 length is 14 residues. Per the germline V gene, CDR1 is MDHEN and CDR2 is SYDVKM. This CDR3 is CASSFSTHTGELFF. The CDR3 DNA is TGTGCCAGCAGTTTTTCGACTCACACCGGGGAGCTGTTTTTT.

The V and J genes are TRBV6-1 and TRBJ2-1; 8 nucleotides agree with TRBD2. V was pared by 10 bases and J by 4 bases, with 9 bases of the junction left unmatched. This CDR3 is 14 amino acids long. Germline CDR1 reads MNHNS; CDR2 reads SASEGT. CDR3 nucleotide sequence: TGTGCCACCCGGGAGGGGCCGGTTTACAATGAGCAGTTCTTC. This gives the protein CATREGPVYNEQFF.